This T cell receptor (beta chain) was captured by sequencing in a study of cytomegalovirus exposure and HLA in healthy donors. Sequenced by immunoSEQ multiplex PCR; TCRdb stores in-frame clones only, minus some. The table includes more than 85,000 clones, about 85% detected once. This TCR derives from a woman under 30 in good health and CMV-seropositive. The source material was PBMCs.

The CDR3 region is CASKDGSEQYF. The CDR3 DNA reads TGCGCCAGTAAAGACGGGAGCGAGCAGTACTTC. The chain combines TRBV10-2 with TRBJ2-7; D possibly corresponds to TRBD2 (6 bases). From germline, CDR1 is WSHSY and CDR2 SAAADI. Trimming pared 9 bases from V and 6 bases from J, leaving 12 bases between. The length of the CDR3 is 11 residues.